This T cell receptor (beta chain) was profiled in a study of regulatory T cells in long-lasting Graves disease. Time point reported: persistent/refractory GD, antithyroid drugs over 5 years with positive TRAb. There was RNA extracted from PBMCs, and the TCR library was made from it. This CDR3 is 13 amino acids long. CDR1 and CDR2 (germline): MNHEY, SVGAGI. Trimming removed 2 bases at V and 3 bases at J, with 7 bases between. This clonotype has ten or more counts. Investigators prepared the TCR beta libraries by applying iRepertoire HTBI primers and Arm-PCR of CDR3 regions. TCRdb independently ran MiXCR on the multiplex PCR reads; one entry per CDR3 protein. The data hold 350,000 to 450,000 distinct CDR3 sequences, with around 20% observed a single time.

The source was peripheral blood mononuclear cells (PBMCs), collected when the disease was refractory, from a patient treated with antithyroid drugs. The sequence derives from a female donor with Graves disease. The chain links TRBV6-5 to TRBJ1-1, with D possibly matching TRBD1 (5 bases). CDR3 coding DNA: TGTGCCAGCAGTTACCGGGGGGACACTGAAGCTTTCTTT. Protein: CASSYRGDTEAFF.